This T cell receptor beta chain was captured by sequencing in a study of T cell responses to AZD1222 COVID-19 vaccine. Study observations and caveats: Nearly half of spike-specific TCRs reportedly go after variant regions that carry no mutations. Mostly white British, mostly female donors; authors suggested clonal diversity may be underestimated.

The data were produced by immunoSEQ multiplex PCR, yet TCRdb's version contains in-frame clones alone and is incomplete. The sample has about 180,000 clones; 90% to 95% are singletons. In regard to this clone: Its antigen is currently unknown.

Per germline, CDR1 MNHEY and CDR2 SMNVEV (reference sequence). V dropped 2 bases and J dropped 2 bases, with 6 bases sitting between them. The CDR3 spans 13 residues. V is TRBV27 and J is TRBJ1-2; no reliable D call. The sample consisted of peripheral blood, taken on day 0 of AZD1222 vaccination. The TCR comes from an adult in good health. The CDR3 reads CASSLQGNYGYTF. In nucleotides, the CDR3 is TGTGCCAGCAGTTTACAAGGGAACTATGGCTACACCTTC.